These 16 T cell receptor beta chains came from one sample sequenced in a study of T-cell reconstitution after alpha-beta-depleted transplantation in children. Unique molecular identifiers were incorporated during preparation of the TCRbeta library. TCRdb used MiXCR to reprocess the PCR reads, holding one entry per CDR3 protein. The sample yields approximately 350,000 distinct CDR3 sequences, 13% seen once. Sequenced here: PBMCs, sampled from the stem cell graft. These receptors all come from a human donor who donated a stem cell graft to a child with Fanconi anemia.

CDR3 amino acids: CASSHDLAGSGETQYF. CDR3 nucleotides: TGCGCCAGCAGCCACGATCTAGCGGGGAGCGGAGAGACCCAGTACTTC. The chain combines TRBV4-3 with TRBJ2-5; 9 bases agree with TRBD2. The CDR3 runs to 16 residues. CDR1 and CDR2 (germline): LGHNA, YSLEER. V shed 3 bases, J shed 4 bases, and the junction held 9 bases outside the gene matches.

This clonotype was detected a few times. This chain joins TRBV12-3 or TRBV12-4 and TRBJ2-1; 8 nucleotides agree with TRBD2. The CDR3 totals 18 residues. The V gene end was trimmed by 1 base and the J gene end by 6 bases; junction bases not matched to a gene: 14. In DNA form, the CDR3 reads TGTGCCAGCAGTTTAGGGGAGGCGGCGGGGGGTATTATCAATGAGCAGTTCTTC. It yields the protein CASSLGEAAGGIINEQFF.

The chain links TRBV19 to TRBJ2-1; D may correspond to TRBD1 or TRBD2 (7 bases each). The CDR3 length is 14 residues. V was trimmed by 5 bases and J by 8 bases, leaving 16 bases between them. From germline, CDR1 is LNHDA and CDR2 SQIVND (reference sequence). The CDR3 sequence: CASSLRQGGDEQFF. The CDR3 DNA reads TGTGCCAGTAGTCTTCGACAGGGAGGGGATGAGCAGTTCTTC. The full variable domain, its missing parts supplied by reference TRBV19 and TRBJ2-1, is DGGITQSPKYLFRKEGQNVTLSCEQNLNHDAMYWYRQDPGQGLRLIYYSQIVNDFQKGDIAEGYSVSREKKESFPLTVTSAQKNPTAFYLCASSLRQGGDEQFFGPGTRLTVL.

This chain links TRBV20-1 with TRBJ1-5; no definite D call. Germline V gene lookup returns CDR1 DFQATT and CDR2 SNEGSKA (reference sequence). The CDR3 runs 15 residues. Trimming pared 3 bases from V and 2 bases from J, leaving 14 bases between. CDR3 nucleotide sequence: TGCAGTGCTAGTTTTGGCTTACCGGGCAATCAGCCCCAGCATTTT. Its translation is CSASFGLPGNQPQHF.

The chain combines TRBV4-3 with TRBJ2-2, with 10 bases aligning to TRBD1. V lost 0 bases to trimming and J lost 3 bases; unmatched junction nucleotides: 7. This CDR3 comprises 18 residues. Per the germline V gene, CDR1 is LGHNA and CDR2 is YSLEER. The CDR3 is CASSQDLGQGTYTGELFF. The CDR3 bases are TGCGCCAGCAGCCAAGATTTGGGACAGGGGACGTACACCGGGGAGCTGTTTTTT.

This clonotype was counted many times. The rearrangement uses TRBV6-1 and TRBJ2-5; D uncertain. V shed 5 bases and J shed 5 bases, with 15 bases lying between them. The CDR3 covers 14 residues. Germline V gene lookup returns CDR1 MNHNS and CDR2 SASEGT. CDR3 nucleotides: TGTGCCAGCAGTCTAGGGTCCCTATCGGAGACCCAGTACTTC. Its protein product is CASSLGSLSETQYF.

The gene calls are TRBV4-1 and TRBJ1-1; no firm D call. The germline V gene has CDR1 MGHRA and CDR2 YSYEKL. Trimming shortened V by 1 base and J by 0 bases, and 15 bases separated the two germline ends. CDR3 length equals 17 residues. DNA for the CDR3: TGCGCCAGCAGCCAAGTTATCCCCGTTAAGGTGAACACTGAAGCTTTCTTT. This gives the protein CASSQVIPVKVNTEAFF.

The genes are TRBV28 and TRBJ1-4; D uncertain. The V end was cut by 6 bases, the J end by 4 bases, with 12 bases between. Germline CDR1 and CDR2: MDHEN and SYDVKM. CDR3 length: 14 amino acids. CDR3 residues: CASSPVGFNEKLFF. Here the CDR3 DNA reads TGTGCCAGCAGCCCTGTTGGATTTAATGAAAAACTGTTTTTT.

The genes are TRBV11-2 and TRBJ1-1; TRBD1 is a possible D gene (5 bases). The V end was cut by 3 bases, the J end by 1 base, with 15 bases between. CDR1 and CDR2 (germline): SGHAT, FQNNGV. CDR3 length: 16 residues. CDR3 region: CASSLDGLGGNTEAFF. The CDR3 DNA is TGTGCCAGCAGCTTGGACGGACTGGGGGGGAACACTGAAGCTTTCTTT. Drawing the rest from reference TRBV11-2 and TRBJ1-1, the complete variable domain is EAGVAQSPRYKIIEKRQSVAFWCNPISGHATLYWYQQILGQGPKLLIQFQNNGVVDDSQLPKDRFSAERLKGVDSTLKIQPAKLEDSAVYLCASSLDGLGGNTEAFFGQGTRLTVV.

This clonotype appeared many times. This rearrangement joins TRBV29-1 to TRBJ2-2; D gene ambiguous. The CDR3 sequence is 11 residues long. CDR1 SQVTM and CDR2 ANQGSEA come from the germline V gene. V lost 6 bases to trimming and J lost 6 bases, with 8 bases between them. CDR3 DNA sequence: TGCAGCGTCGCAGAGGCCGGGGAGCTGTTTTTT. Protein product: CSVAEAGELFF.

The V call is TRBV7-8, the J call TRBJ1-1, with D perhaps TRBD1 (5 bases). The CDR3 runs 13 residues. The V gene's germline CDR1 is SGHVS and CDR2 FQNEAQ. V was cut by 8 bases and J by 0 bases, with 10 bases left in between. DNA of the CDR3: TGTGCCAGCCTACAGGACCTGAACACTGAAGCTTTCTTT. Amino acid sequence: CASLQDLNTEAFF.

This chain uses TRBV7-9 with TRBJ2-7, with 10 bases matching TRBD1. Germline lookup yields CDR1 SEHNR and CDR2 FQNEAQ (reference sequence). The CDR3 covers 13 residues. V lost 7 bases, J lost 6 bases, and 6 bases stayed unmatched. The CDR3 is CASNRDRGGEQYV. CDR3 DNA: TGTGCCAGCAACCGGGACAGGGGAGGCGAGCAGTACGTC.

This clonotype was seen more than once but under ten times. J is TRBJ2-6 and V is TRBV29-1; D gene uncertain. Germline CDR1 is SQVTM and CDR2 is ANQGSEA. V was shortened by 4 bases and J by 0 bases, with 7 bases between the two germline ends. CDR3 length: 14 amino acids. The CDR3 DNA sequence: TGCAGCGTTGGTCAGAACTCTGGGGCCAACGTCCTGACTTTC. Translating gives CSVGQNSGANVLTF. Variable domain in full (rest from reference TRBV29-1 and TRBJ2-6): SAVISQKPSRDICQRGTSLTIQCQVDSQVTMMFWYRQQPGQSLTLIATANQGSEATYESGFVIDKFPISRPNLTFSTLTVSNMSPEDSSIYLCSVGQNSGANVLTFGAGSRLTVL.

In this sample, this clonotype turned up a few times. This chain uses TRBV6-1 with TRBJ1-2; TRBD1 is a possible D gene (6 bases). The CDR3 length is 15 residues. CDR1 is MNHNS, CDR2 SASEGT, per germline. The V end was cut by 8 bases, the J end by 5 bases, with 21 bases between. CDR3 loop: CASGGTLGAFYGYTF. In nucleotides, the CDR3 is TGTGCCAGCGGCGGGACACTAGGGGCTTTTTATGGCTACACCTTC.

The table lists this clonotype with a few counts. V is TRBV20-1 and J is TRBJ2-7; TRBD1 or TRBD2 may be the D gene (5 bases each). Trimming stripped 1 base from V and 1 base from J, with 8 bases between. This CDR3 region has 13 residues. Germline CDR1 reads DFQATT; CDR2 reads SNEGSKA (reference sequence). Here the CDR3 reads CSARGDESYEQYV. CDR3 bases: TGCAGTGCTAGAGGGGACGAGTCCTACGAGCAGTACGTC.

J is TRBJ2-3 and V is TRBV7-2, with D possibly being TRBD1 (5 bases). Germline loops: CDR1 SGHTA, CDR2 FQGNSA. The CDR3 length is 13 residues. The V gene lost 5 bases and the J gene lost 5 bases, with 11 bases spanning the gap. CDR3 coding DNA: TGTGCCAGCAGCAACAGGATCAAAGATACGCAGTATTTT. It encodes CASSNRIKDTQYF.